The 30 T cell receptor beta chains in this list originate from one sample, sequenced in a study of blood T cell repertoires in COVID-19. Sequencing was performed with immunoSEQ multiplex PCR; in TCRdb, only in-frame clones are kept and a portion is missing. The sample has around 450,000 clones, 70% to 90% seen once. Sequences were obtained from PBMCs or T cells enriched from blood (not recorded which). The receptor source for this set is a woman between 18 and 29 years old with acute COVID-19.

The genes are TRBV12-3 or TRBV12-4 and TRBJ1-1; unclear D gene. The length of the CDR3 is 13 residues. Trimming shortened V by 2 bases and J by 0 bases, and 4 bases separated the two germline ends. Here the CDR3 reads CASSLSLNTEAFF. The DNA for the CDR3 is TGTGCCAGCAGTTTATCCTTGAACACTGAAGCTTTCTTT.

The chain is built from TRBV6-2 or TRBV6-3 and TRBJ2-7, with 7 bases aligning to TRBD1. Trimming removed 2 bases from V and 0 bases from J; junction bases left unmatched: 1. Germline V CDR1 and CDR2: MNHEY, SVGEGT. The CDR3 sequence is 14 residues long. The CDR3 region has the DNA TGTGCCAGCAGTTACGACAGGGCCTCCTACGAGCAGTACTTC. Its protein is CASSYDRASYEQYF.

The V and J genes are TRBV15 and TRBJ1-6; 9 positions agree with TRBD1. CDR1 and CDR2 from the germline V gene are LNHNV and YYDKDF (reference sequence). The CDR3 is made up of 16 amino acids. After removal of 0 bases from V and 10 bases from J, the junction contained 7 bases not matched to a gene. CDR3 loop: CATSREGRDRVSPLHF. The CDR3, as DNA: TGTGCCACCAGCAGAGAGGGGCGGGACAGGGTGTCACCCCTCCACTTT. Combining the CDR3 with reference TRBV15 and TRBJ1-6 gives the whole variable domain DAMVIQNPRYQVTQFGKPVTLSCSQTLNHNVMYWYQQKSSQAPKLLFHYYDKDFNNEADTPDNFQSRRPNTSFCFLDIRSPGLGDTAMYLCATSREGRDRVSPLHFGNGTRLTVT.

The DNA of the CDR3 is TGTGCCAGTAGTCGAGGACAGGTCCGGTCCGGGGAGCTGTTTTTT. Translating gives CASSRGQVRSGELFF. The chain joins TRBV19 to TRBJ2-2; 7 positions match TRBD1. CDR1 and CDR2 (germline): LNHDA, SQIVND (reference sequence). This CDR3 is built from 15 residues. V shed 5 bases, J shed 6 bases, and the junction held 9 bases outside the gene matches.

J is TRBJ1-3 and V is TRBV29-1, with 9 nucleotides matching TRBD1. V was clipped by 5 bases and J by 6 bases; unmatched bases: 8. The CDR3 loop spans 14 amino acids. CDR1 and CDR2 (germline): SQVTM, ANQGSEA. This CDR3 reads CSVRQRQGENTIYF. The DNA of the CDR3 is TGCAGCGTTAGGCAGCGACAGGGGGAAAACACCATATATTTT.

The chain combines TRBV4-3 with TRBJ1-5; D is unclear. Trimming stripped 0 bases from V and 6 bases from J, with 6 bases between. The CDR3 consists of 13 residues. Germline assignment: CDR1 LGHNA and CDR2 YSLEER. CDR3 amino acids: CASSQDRFQPQHF. The CDR3 region has the DNA TGCGCCAGCAGCCAAGATCGGTTTCAGCCCCAGCATTTT.

The rearrangement joins TRBV30 to TRBJ2-3, with 10 nucleotides matching TRBD2. Germline CDR1 GTSNPN, CDR2 SVGIG (reference sequence). CDR3 size: 13 residues. V trimming: 5 bases; J trimming: 5 bases; junction bases outside the gene matches: 4. CDR3 nucleotide sequence: TGTGCCTGGGCTAGCGGGAGCGGAGATACGCAGTATTTT. Translated, it gives CAWASGSGDTQYF.

The genes are TRBV21-1 and TRBJ2-5; the table's D call TRBD1 went unverified against the DNA. TRBV21-1 is flagged as a pseudogene. The CDR3 is made up of 14 amino acids. Here the CDR3 reads CASGVGQNQETQYF. The CDR3 coding sequence is TGTGCCAGCGGCGTAGGACAAAACCAAGAGACCCAGTACTTC.

The rearrangement joins TRBV7-9 to TRBJ2-2, with no clear D. V was shortened by 2 bases and J by 8 bases, with 18 bases between the two germline ends. Germline CDR1 and CDR2: SEHNR and FQNEAQ (reference sequence). This CDR3 contains 16 residues. CDR3 in DNA: TGTGCCAGCAGCTTATTTACATCCGTTTCCCTTGGGGAGCTGTTTTTT. Protein sequence: CASSLFTSVSLGELFF.

This chain uses TRBV19 with TRBJ2-1; 13 bases match TRBD2. Germline V gene lookup returns CDR1 LNHDA and CDR2 SQIVND (reference sequence). Germline trimming cut 6 bases from V and 9 bases from J; bases unmatched to any gene: 8. CDR3 size: 15 residues. The CDR3 here is CASRPTSGGAGEQFF. DNA of the CDR3: TGTGCCAGTAGACCTACTAGCGGGGGGGCCGGTGAGCAGTTCTTC.

The chain employs TRBV5-6 and TRBJ2-3; D might be TRBD1 (5 bases). The CDR3 loop spans 14 amino acids. Germline assignment: CDR1 SGHDT and CDR2 YYEEEE. V shed 5 bases and J shed 3 bases, with 13 bases lying between them. The CDR3 here is CASSYRSGTDTQYF. The CDR3 region has the DNA TGTGCCAGCAGTTACAGGTCTGGGACAGATACGCAGTATTTT.

The rearrangement uses TRBV28 and TRBJ1-5; TRBD1 matches at 8 bases. The length of the CDR3 is 17 residues. V shed 3 bases, J shed 5 bases, and the junction held 12 bases outside the gene matches. Per the germline V gene, CDR1 is MDHEN and CDR2 is SYDVKM. DNA of the CDR3: TGTGCCAGCAGTTTGTGGGGGAAGGGACAGGTCTATCAGCCCCAGCATTTT. It codes for CASSLWGKGQVYQPQHF. The entire variable domain, with the rest obtained from reference TRBV28 and TRBJ1-5, is as follows: DVKVTQSSRYLVKRTGEKVFLECVQDMDHENMFWYRQDPGLGLRLIYFSYDVKMKEKGDIPEGYSVSREKKERFSLILESASTNQTSMYLCASSLWGKGQVYQPQHFGDGTRLSIL.

This rearrangement joins TRBV29-1 to TRBJ2-1; TRBD2 matches at 8 bases. There are 14 residues in the CDR3. The V segment lost 4 bases and the J segment 12 bases; nucleotides outside the gene matches: 14. Germline V lookup: CDR1 SQVTM, CDR2 ANQGSEA. The CDR3 bases are TGCAGCGTTGTAGTTGTCGGGGGGGGCGAACTGCAGTTCTTC. Translated: CSVVVVGGGELQFF.

V and J are TRBV6-5 and TRBJ2-3; D might be TRBD1 (6 bases). The V end was cut by 6 bases, the J end by 2 bases, with 9 bases between. From germline, CDR1 is MNHEY and CDR2 SVGAGI. The CDR3 is 13 amino acids. CDR3 loop: CASRGGYTDTQYF. DNA for the CDR3: TGTGCCAGCAGAGGGGGTTACACAGATACGCAGTATTTT.

The J gene is TRBJ1-4, the V gene TRBV5-6; D is possibly TRBD1 (5 bases). Per the germline V gene, CDR1 is SGHDT and CDR2 is YYEEEE. This CDR3 has 14 amino acids. V was shortened by 4 bases and J by 6 bases, with 13 bases between the two germline ends. DNA of the CDR3: TGTGCCAGCAGCCTGGACACCTTTGATGAAAAACTGTTTTTT. Translated, it gives CASSLDTFDEKLFF.

Concerning this clone: This sample includes further DNA sequences coding for the same CDR3. V gene TRBV18 combines with J gene TRBJ2-3; a weak D match, TRBD2 (5 bases). Germline CDR1 reads KGHSH; CDR2 reads LQKENI. This CDR3 spans 14 amino acids. V was cut by 0 bases and J by 1 base, with 5 bases left in between. CDR3 residues: CASSPPSGTDTQYF. In nucleotides, the CDR3 is TGTGCCAGCTCACCACCTAGCGGCACAGATACGCAGTATTTT.

The rearrangement uses TRBV5-8 and TRBJ2-2, with 10 bases that match TRBD2. CDR3 length equals 14 residues. Germline trimming cut 9 bases from V and 8 bases from J; bases unmatched to any gene: 10. Germline V gives CDR1 SGHTS, CDR2 YDEGEE. CDR3 in amino acids: CATRSGRALGELFF. For the CDR3, the DNA is TGTGCCACCCGAAGCGGGAGGGCCCTTGGGGAGCTGTTTTTT.

The chain recombines TRBV5-4 with TRBJ1-6; 10 bases fit TRBD1. Germline loops: CDR1 SGHNT, CDR2 YYREEE (reference sequence). V shed 4 bases and J 10 bases; nucleotides not matched to a gene: 8. This CDR3 region has 15 residues. CDR3 protein: CASSRSGTGVSPLHF. CDR3 DNA: TGTGCCAGCAGCAGGTCCGGGACAGGGGTGTCACCCCTCCACTTT.

CDR3 residues: CASRVIGDTEAFF. In DNA, the CDR3 is TGTGCCAGCAGGGTAATAGGGGACACTGAAGCTTTCTTT. This rearrangement joins TRBV6-5 to TRBJ1-1; TRBD1 might be the D (5 bases). The CDR3 extends over 13 amino acids. V was trimmed by 6 bases and J by 3 bases, leaving 11 bases between them. CDR1 and CDR2 (germline): MNHEY, SVGAGI.

The chain uses TRBV28 and TRBJ2-7; D not resolved. This CDR3 has 11 residues. CDR1 is MDHEN, CDR2 SYDVKM, per germline. V was cut by 10 bases and J by 3 bases, with 10 bases left in between. The CDR3 region is CATLKNYEQYF. Written as DNA, the CDR3 is TGTGCCACCCTAAAAAACTACGAGCAGTACTTC.

On this clone: The identical CDR3 is also encoded by other nucleotide sequences in the sample. This chain joins TRBV9 and TRBJ2-7; unclear D gene. Germline V gene data show CDR1 as SGDLS and CDR2 as YYNGEE. The V end lost 0 bases, the J end lost 2 bases, and 9 bases lay between the germline ends. The CDR3 is 14 residues long. The CDR3 bases are TGTGCCAGCAGCGTAGGTGGCGGAACCTACGAGCAGTACTTC. Protein: CASSVGGGTYEQYF.

V and J are TRBV11-3 and TRBJ1-6, with 8 bases that match TRBD1. Losses at the gene ends were 2 bases for V and 8 bases for J; bases not matched to a gene: 2. The CDR3 sequence is 14 residues long. The germline V gene encodes CDR1 SGHNT and CDR2 YENEEA. The CDR3 here is CASSLTTGDSPLHF. CDR3 bases: TGTGCCAGCAGCTTAACGACAGGGGATTCACCCCTCCACTTT. The whole variable domain, filled in from reference TRBV11-3 and TRBJ1-6, reads EAGVVQSPRYKIIEKKQPVAFWCNPISGHNTLYWYLQNLGQGPELLIRYENEEAVDDSQLPKDRFSAERLKGVDSTLKIQPAELGDSAVYLCASSLTTGDSPLHFGNGTRLTVT.

In DNA form, the CDR3 reads TGTGCCAGCAGTTTTAGGGGAACCTACGAGCAGTACTTC. Translation gives CASSFRGTYEQYF. The V and J genes are TRBV27 and TRBJ2-7; TRBD1 might be the D (5 bases). Per the germline V gene, CDR1 is MNHEY and CDR2 is SMNVEV (reference sequence). The CDR3 has 13 amino acids. The V end was cut by 3 bases, the J end by 2 bases, with 8 bases between.

In its sample, this clone was seen once. This chain joins TRBV4-1 and TRBJ1-2; 10 bases line up with TRBD1. V dropped 3 bases and J dropped 4; count of bases not matched to a gene: 5. This CDR3 is 15 amino acids long. Germline loops: CDR1 MGHRA, CDR2 YSYEKL. Here the CDR3 reads CASSQGTGVGYGYTF. In DNA, the CDR3 is TGCGCCAGCAGCCAGGGGACAGGGGTAGGCTATGGCTACACCTTC.

V is TRBV20-1 and J is TRBJ2-1; 9 bases are shared with TRBD2. Trimming cost V 6 bases and J 2 bases; bases outside gene matches: 11. Per the germline V gene, CDR1 is DFQATT and CDR2 is SNEGSKA (reference sequence). This CDR3 comprises 16 residues. CDR3 DNA sequence: TGCAGTGCCAGTGCCGTTAGCGGGGGAACCTACAATGAGCAGTTCTTC. This encodes CSASAVSGGTYNEQFF.

This sequence joins TRBV6-5 and TRBJ2-3, with D possibly TRBD1 on 6 matching bases. The CDR3 runs 16 residues. The V gene's germline CDR1 is MNHEY and CDR2 SVGAGI. The V gene lost 0 bases and the J gene lost 2 bases, with 12 bases spanning the gap. CDR3 amino acids: CASSYSYRVSTDTQYF. The CDR3 region has the DNA TGTGCCAGCAGTTACTCGTACAGGGTTTCCACAGATACGCAGTATTTT.

The chain carries TRBV18 and TRBJ2-1; 11 positions match TRBD2. Germline V gene data show CDR1 as KGHSH and CDR2 as LQKENI. Trimming took 3 bases from V and 0 from J; bases not matched to a gene: 19. The CDR3 contains 22 residues. The CDR3 sequence is CASSPGTSWTSGPQSSYNEQFF. CDR3 bases: TGTGCCAGCTCACCCGGGACTTCCTGGACTAGCGGGCCCCAGAGCTCCTACAATGAGCAGTTCTTC.

The chain has TRBV7-9 and TRBJ2-5, with D perhaps matching TRBD2 (5 bases). V was shortened by 1 base and J by 4 bases, with 13 bases between the two germline ends. The germline V gene encodes CDR1 SEHNR and CDR2 FQNEAQ (reference sequence). The CDR3 is made up of 15 amino acids. In DNA, the CDR3 is TGTGCCAGCAGCTTAGAACGGGAAAGTAGAGAGACCCAGTACTTC. Protein: CASSLERESRETQYF.

This sequence joins TRBV13 and TRBJ2-1, with D perhaps matching TRBD1 (5 bases). The CDR3 consists of 15 residues. The V and J ends lost 5 bases and 6 bases respectively, with 17 bases between them. Germline V lookup: CDR1 PRHDT, CDR2 FYEKMQ (reference sequence). This chain's CDR3 is CASSPGQPDLNEQFF. The CDR3 nucleotides are TGTGCCAGCAGCCCTGGACAACCCGATCTCAATGAGCAGTTCTTC.

The chain couples TRBV9 to TRBJ2-1, with D possibly being TRBD2 (6 bases). The CDR3 spans 17 residues. V lost 0 bases and J 0 bases, leaving 13 bases between the germline ends. Germline values: CDR1 SGDLS, CDR2 YYNGEE. This chain's CDR3 is CASSVAPGGSSYNEQFF. CDR3 sequence (DNA): TGTGCCAGCAGCGTAGCCCCTGGGGGGAGCTCCTACAATGAGCAGTTCTTC.